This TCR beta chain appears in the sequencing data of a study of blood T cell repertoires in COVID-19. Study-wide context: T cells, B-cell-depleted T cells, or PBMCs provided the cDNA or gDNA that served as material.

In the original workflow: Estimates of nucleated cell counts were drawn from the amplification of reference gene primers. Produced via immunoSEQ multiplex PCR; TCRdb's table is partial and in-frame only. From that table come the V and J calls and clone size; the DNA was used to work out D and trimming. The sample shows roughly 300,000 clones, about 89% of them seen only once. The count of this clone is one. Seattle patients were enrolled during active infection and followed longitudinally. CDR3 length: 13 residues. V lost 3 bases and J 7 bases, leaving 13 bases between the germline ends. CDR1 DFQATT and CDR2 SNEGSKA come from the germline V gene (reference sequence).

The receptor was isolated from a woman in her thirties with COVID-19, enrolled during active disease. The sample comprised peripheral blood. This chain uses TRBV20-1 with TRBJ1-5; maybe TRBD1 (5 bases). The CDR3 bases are TGCAGTGCTAGTGGGAGGGGAGGACAGCCCCAGCATTTT. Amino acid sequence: CSASGRGGQPQHF.